This TCR beta chain was retrieved from a study of early T cells in non-severe SARS-CoV-2 infection. On the study more broadly: Sequencing was performed on bulk RNA from unsorted whole blood, leaving chains unpaired. General observations from the study: Sequences matched to VDJdb favored anti-spike CD8 responses, while private and CD4 specificities were missed.

Germline CDR1 is DFQATT and CDR2 is SNEGSKA (reference sequence). Trimming removed 5 bases from V and 0 bases from J; junction bases left unmatched: 4. The CDR3 spans 15 residues. Turning to this clonotype: Its antigen is as yet unknown.

The protocol attached unique molecular identifiers to individual cDNA molecules. Using its own MiXCR run on the 5' RACE reads, TCRdb lists one record per CDR3 protein. The table records fewer than 85,000 distinct CDR3 sequences, roughly an eighth of them present only once. The sample was whole blood. The clonotype was recovered from an adult who was a healthcare worker with PCR-confirmed SARS-CoV-2 infection or an uninfected control (not recorded which). The genes are TRBV20-1 and TRBJ2-1; 10 nucleotides line up with TRBD2. The CDR3 nucleotides are TGCAGTGCTTGGACTAGCGGCTACTCCTACAATGAGCAGTTCTTC. Protein: CSAWTSGYSYNEQFF.